The entry that follows covers one TCR beta chain sequence. Its target is not known. This CDR3 spans 14 amino acids. V was pared by 3 bases and J by 9 bases, with 15 bases between. Germline V gene data show CDR1 as MDHEN and CDR2 as SYDVKM. The naive CD8 subset, CD45RO-negative cells positively selected for CCR7, excluded terminally differentiated effector memory CD45RA+ cells. Healthy adults negative for HIV, lacking recent acute infections or vaccinations, served as donors. This entry belongs to a study of shared clonotypes between healthy human individuals. Profiling relied on immunoSEQ multiplex PCR, and the TCRdb table lists in-frame clones only, not all of them. The sample holds fewer than 800,000 clones, 92% seen once. General study findings and limits: Sampling included only blood; tissue repertoires likely differ. In general, naive subsets displayed greater estimated richness than memory subsets did. Lower generation probabilities were found for non-shared clonotypes than for those shared by all four donors.

The clonotype originates from a man aged 25 to 40 in good health. The chain uses TRBV28 and TRBJ1-5; D may be TRBD1 (5 bases). The sequenced sample was naive CD8+ T cells sorted from blood. CDR3 nucleotides: TGTGCCAGCAGTTTTGAGGGACTTCCGTGGCCCCAGCATTTT. It codes for CASSFEGLPWPQHF.